This T cell receptor (beta chain) was identified in a study of immune heterogeneity within non-small cell lung tumors. Study outcomes and limitations: Tumor sites within a patient were found to share identical dominant CDR3 beta clonotypes, and site-unique high-frequency clones were also present.

In its sample, this clonotype is medium-sized. Antigen: not known. In a multiplex PCR, 32 V and 13 J primers amplified TCR beta CDR3. One entry per CDR3 protein, called by TCRdb with MiXCR from the multiplex PCR reads. The sample lists 15,000 or so distinct CDR3 sequences, 30% occurring once. Trimming cost V 5 bases and J 4 bases, with 27 bases left between them. This CDR3 is 19 amino acids long. Bulk tumor gDNA, 550 to 750 ng per sample, served as the TCR template. Widely spaced biopsies, several per primary tumor, were obtained at surgery. Samples came from untreated patients having curative surgery for newly diagnosed non-small cell lung cancer. Curative-intent surgery was being performed on the donors, who were patients newly diagnosed with non-small cell lung cancer.

The sequence derives from a woman aged 45-65 years with non-small cell lung cancer. Input material: lung tumor tissue. V and J are TRBV12-3 or TRBV12-4 and TRBJ1-5, with a weak D call TRBD1 (6 bases). The CDR3 DNA follows: TGTGCCAGCAGTCCGGATATACAATGGACAGACGGAGGGAATCAGCCCCAGCATTTT. The encoded protein is CASSPDIQWTDGGNQPQHF.